This T cell receptor (beta chain) was found in a study of neurological immune-mediated disorders. Described time point: technical triplicate 1. Preparation of the unsorted libraries drew on 2 million PBMCs stored at -80 C. The CDR3 is made up of 15 amino acids. CDR1 is SNHLY, CDR2 FYNNEI, per germline. The germline V and J ends were trimmed by 6 bases and 2 bases, with 15 bases remaining between them. 5'RACE generated cDNA with 10-nucleotide random UMIs. Every sequencing run generated over 160 million TCR-beta sequences from 15-18 subjects. TCRdb passed the 5' RACE reads through MiXCR, listing each CDR3 protein once. The table lists about 36,000 distinct CDR3 sequences, around 10% of them singletons. Study-wide results and caveats: The level of TCR clonal expansion was highest in patients with HTLV-1-associated myelopathy and lowest in multiple sclerosis, where it fell below the level seen in healthy controls.

This clonotype was counted at least ten times. Its target is unknown. Sequences were obtained from PBMCs. V and J are TRBV2 and TRBJ2-3; unclear D gene. The receptor was derived from a man aged 55 to 70 with HTLV-1-associated myelopathy (HAM/TSP). The CDR3 coding sequence is TGTGCCAGCAGACAGAATAGGGTTCCCACAGATACGCAGTATTTT. Translating it yields CASRQNRVPTDTQYF.